This TCR beta chain appears in the sequencing data of a study of T cells in Graves' hyperthyroidism and ophthalmopathy (dated by TCRdb to between 2018 and 2021). Study-level background: Peripheral blood was collected at initial diagnosis, before any treatment. To identify distinguishing TCR V-J signatures, a discovery cohort of around 98 patients was used, comprising 43 with Graves' ophthalmopathy and approximately 57 with stable Graves' hyperthyroidism. The 100 or so discovery patients were divided at random into training and test sets in a 7:3 ratio. Once sampling was done, hyperthyroidism patients were given methimazole at a starting dose of 30 mg daily, whereas ophthalmopathy patients were given high-dose intravenous methylprednisolone. The paper reports TCR Vbeta CDR3 sequencing of roughly 140 peripheral blood samples: approximately 43 ophthalmopathy, 75 to 80 hyperthyroidism and approximately 17 progressor patients. Prospective prediction of ophthalmopathy was tested in an independent validation cohort consisting of 18 to 20 hyperthyroidism patients and some 16 patients who later progressed to ophthalmopathy. Thyroid tissue and blood T-cell repertoires from more than 5 Graves' hyperthyroidism patients were also compared in the study. General findings and caveats noted by the study authors: Blood samples also contained most of the expanded thyroid clonotypes (frequency above 0.001), which suggests that blood repertoires may reflect thyroid immune responses. In validation, the model predicted progression to ophthalmopathy a median of roughly 6.5 months before onset, with roughly 70% sensitivity and around 76% specificity. A model built on a 13 V-J signature distinguished ophthalmopathy from stable hyperthyroidism, reaching 85% to 90% sensitivity and about 81% specificity in cross-validation and 80%/75% in testing. Sample size was not statistically predetermined, and blinding of investigators to group allocation was not performed.

TCR beta CDR3 regions were amplified from RNA transcripts. The TCR CDR3 was subjected to a first round of RT-PCR using the HTBI primer set and the Qiagen OneStep RT-PCR kit. The libraries were constructed in a second round of multiplex PCR and then size-selected and purified. The libraries were sequenced on an Illumina HiSeq2000 using paired-end 100 bp reads. The original methods were these. SOAPnuke was used to process the raw data, throwing out any read that contained adapters or uncalled bases, had a mean Phred below 15, or lacked an exact constant-primer or identifier match. COPE v1.2.5 was used to merge high-quality paired reads, and clonotypes were defined as unique nucleotide sequences. MiTCR v1.1 was used to align the clonotypes against IMGT TRBV, TRBD and TRBJ reference segments. Analysis was restricted to V-J combinations with a frequency above 0.0001, which covered 98% to 99.2% of repertoires. The TCS score was defined as F50 (clonal expansion) divided by E x V (chaos), with BLOSUM62-based TCRdist calculated between CDR3 peptides within each V-J. Welch's t-statistics and random forest reduced approximately 520 V-J features to 13, which were used in a naive Bayes classifier (R e1071). Thyroid-blood repertoire similarity was quantified with the Morisita-Horn index. Using fastp at Q25 and MiXCR, TCRdb reprocessed the public reads and kept productive beta chains. Rows with one shared CDR3 protein collapse into an entry with the most common genes and DNA. TCRdb, rather than the study authors, made the V and J calls. Across this sample there are hundreds of thousands of distinct CDR3 sequences, with around 40% seen only once. The top ten clones comprise more than 25% of the sample.

This clonotype was observed a few times. The antigen it recognizes is unknown. No base quality values were provided; no much bigger clone lies one nucleotide off. Graves' hyperthyroidism was defined as stable when no progression to ophthalmopathy occurred over 18 months of follow-up. Hyperthyroidism patients were newly diagnosed, with disease duration under 2 months, and aged 18 to 65 years. Patients with uncontrolled infections, other autoimmune diseases, pregnancy or lactation were excluded. Diagnoses were based on clinical symptoms, serum thyroxine and TRAb, thyroid ultrasound and orbital computed tomography. Ficoll-Paque density gradient centrifugation was used to isolate PBMCs from 8 to 10 ml of fresh peripheral blood. Trizol reagent was used to extract total RNA, and RNA quality was then checked on an Agilent 2100 Bioanalyzer. Reading from cysteine to phenylalanine, the CDR3 counts 16 amino acids. Of all the DNA, just the CDR3 is kept, 48 bases in frame from base 1. For CDR1 and CDR2, the germline V gene (reference sequence) lists SEHNR and FQNEAQ. For this chain, trimming is 8 bases at the V end and 5 bases at the J end, and the number of junction bases without a gene match is 15.

The sequence joins TRBV7-9 to TRBJ1-2, with TRBD1 matching 9 junction bases. The TCR was taken from a woman in her forties with Graves' hyperthyroidism. The sample taken for sequencing was blood. CDR3 region: CASRTTTGGALYGYTF. The bases are TGTGCCAGCCGAACCACAACAGGGGGCGCATTGTATGGCTACACCTTC.